Below, 21 T cell receptor beta chains from the same sample are listed, as sequenced in a study of beta chain features in type 1 diabetes. cDNA synthesis used the whole RNA isolate, giving expressed TCRB sequences. Assay used: immunoSEQ multiplex PCR; TCRdb lists only in-frame clones, some missing. The sample has around 280,000 clones; under 8.5% are singletons. The material sequenced was central memory CD4+ T cells from blood. These receptors were taken from a young woman in good health.

This clone was seen only a few times. This sequence joins TRBV9 and TRBJ2-1, with a tentative D call TRBD2 (6 bases). The length of the CDR3 is 15 residues. Germline V gene lookup returns CDR1 SGDLS and CDR2 YYNGEE. The V and J ends lost 4 bases and 4 bases respectively, with 15 bases between them. CDR3 loop: CASSPSAAGYNEQFF. The CDR3 bases are TGTGCCAGCAGCCCGTCGGCTGCGGGATACAATGAGCAGTTCTTC.

This clone was counted many times. The rearrangement uses TRBV7-9 and TRBJ1-4; no reliable D call. The CDR3 is 15 amino acids. Trimming shortened V by 1 base and J by 5 bases, and 11 bases separated the two germline ends. Per the germline V gene, CDR1 is SEHNR and CDR2 is FQNEAQ (reference sequence). The CDR3 nucleotides read TGTGCCAGCAGCTTAGGCCAGGCCGAGAATGAAAAACTGTTTTTT. It translates to CASSLGQAENEKLFF. The full variable domain, rest sourced from reference TRBV7-9 and TRBJ1-4, is DTGVSQNPRHKITKRGQNVTFRCDPISEHNRLYWYRQTLGQGPEFLTYFQNEAQLEKSRLLSDRFSAERPKGSFSTLEIQRTEQGDSAMYLCASSLGQAENEKLFFGSGTQLSVL.

CDR3 loop: CASSRRDRDTEAFF. For the CDR3, the DNA is TGTGCCAGCAGCAGGCGGGACAGGGACACTGAAGCTTTCTTT. The chain couples TRBV7-9 to TRBJ1-1, with 9 bases aligning to TRBD1. Germline loops: CDR1 SEHNR, CDR2 FQNEAQ (reference sequence). There are 14 residues in the CDR3. V was clipped by 5 bases and J by 3 bases; unmatched bases: 4. The full variable domain, with the rest looked up from reference TRBV7-9 and TRBJ1-1, is DTGVSQNPRHKITKRGQNVTFRCDPISEHNRLYWYRQTLGQGPEFLTYFQNEAQLEKSRLLSDRFSAERPKGSFSTLEIQRTEQGDSAMYLCASSRRDRDTEAFFGQGTRLTVV.

The table lists this clone with many counts. The chain uses TRBV5-4 and TRBJ1-2, with 10 positions matching TRBD1. V trimming: 5 bases; J trimming: 1 base; junction bases outside the gene matches: 8. The CDR3 covers 16 residues. Germline V gene data show CDR1 as SGHNT and CDR2 as YYREEE (reference sequence). The CDR3 DNA sequence: TGTGCCAGCAGTTTCCCCGGGACAGGGGTTAACTATGGCTACACCTTC. As protein: CASSFPGTGVNYGYTF.

The sample holds a few counts of this clone. The rearrangement uses TRBV7-2 and TRBJ2-1; 10 nucleotides line up with TRBD2. Unmatched junction bases numbered 9, after V lost 2 bases and J lost 8 bases. The germline CDR1 and CDR2 sequences are SGHTA and FQGNSA. The CDR3 consists of 16 residues. CDR3 residues: CASSLRTSGTLDEQFF. CDR3 nucleotides: TGTGCCAGCAGCTTAAGGACTAGCGGAACTTTGGATGAGCAGTTCTTC.

The chain joins TRBV6-5 to TRBJ1-1; tentatively, D is TRBD1 (6 bases). Trimming stripped 9 bases from V and 2 bases from J, with 16 bases between. This CDR3 comprises 14 residues. Per the germline V gene, CDR1 is MNHEY and CDR2 is SVGAGI. DNA of the CDR3: TGTGCCAGTTCCGGAACGGGGACAAACACTGAAGCTTTCTTT. Encoded protein: CASSGTGTNTEAFF.

This clone was detected a few times. The DNA of the CDR3 is TGCAGCGTTGAAGGATCGCGTGGGGGTTACACTGAAGCTTTCTTT. Translation gives CSVEGSRGGYTEAFF. J is TRBJ1-1 and V is TRBV29-1, with D perhaps matching TRBD1 (5 bases). CDR1 is SQVTM, CDR2 ANQGSEA, per germline. This CDR3 is 15 amino acids long. Trimming took off 1 base at V and 3 bases at J, with 15 bases between the two ends.

This clone was counted between two and nine times. The chain carries TRBV30 and TRBJ2-1; 10 bases fit TRBD2. The CDR3 contains 15 residues. The V gene end was trimmed by 2 bases and the J gene end by 7 bases; junction bases not matched to a gene: 8. CDR1 and CDR2 from the germline V gene are GTSNPN and SVGIG (reference sequence). The CDR3, as DNA: TGTGCCTGGAGTCCCGGGACTAGCGATCCAAATGAGCAGTTCTTC. Protein sequence: CAWSPGTSDPNEQFF.

The chain is built from TRBV28 and TRBJ1-2; 7 bases line up with TRBD1. Germline CDR1 and CDR2: MDHEN and SYDVKM. The CDR3 length is 13 residues. V lost 2 bases, J lost 8 bases, and 5 bases stayed unmatched. Written as DNA, the CDR3 is TGTGCCAGCAGTTTAGCGACAGGGCGCGGCTACACCTTC. Translated, it gives CASSLATGRGYTF.

At least ten counts were recorded for this clone. The rearrangement joins TRBV5-1 to TRBJ2-4; the D call may be TRBD1 or TRBD2 (5 bases each). The CDR3 totals 13 residues. Germline lookup yields CDR1 SGHRS and CDR2 YFSETQ. Trimming removed 1 base from V and 12 bases from J, with 14 bases in between. CDR3 loop: CASSLNRMGDQYF. The DNA for the CDR3 is TGCGCCAGCAGCTTGAACAGGATGGGGGATCAGTACTTC.

This clone was counted only a few times. This chain joins TRBV4-2 and TRBJ2-5, with D possibly being TRBD1 (6 bases). This CDR3 has 15 amino acids. Looked up from germline, CDR1 is LGHNA and CDR2 is YNFKEQ. Trimming pared 1 base from V and 0 bases from J, leaving 9 bases between. The CDR3 loop reads CASSQGGRDQETQYF. In nucleotides, the CDR3 is TGTGCCAGCAGCCAAGGGGGGCGGGACCAAGAGACCCAGTACTTC.

The CDR3 is CASSTYTGSFGSPLHF. The CDR3 nucleotides read TGTGCCAGCAGCACATACACAGGGTCTTTTGGGTCACCCCTCCACTTT. This chain uses TRBV11-2 with TRBJ1-6; weak D call: TRBD1 (6 bases). The CDR3 loop spans 16 amino acids. V shed 5 bases and J shed 10 bases, with 21 bases lying between them. Germline loops: CDR1 SGHAT, CDR2 FQNNGV.

This clone has just a few counts. CDR3 nucleotides: TGTGCCAGCACCTCTTATAATTCCGGGGCCAACGTCCTGACTTTC. The encoded protein is CASTSYNSGANVLTF. This rearrangement joins TRBV5-6 to TRBJ2-6; no firm D call. Germline values: CDR1 SGHDT, CDR2 YYEEEE. The CDR3 has 15 amino acids. The V gene lost 6 bases and the J gene lost 4 bases, with 14 bases spanning the gap.

The chain is built from TRBV7-9 and TRBJ1-1; D is possibly TRBD1 (5 bases). Per the germline V gene, CDR1 is SEHNR and CDR2 is FQNEAQ (reference sequence). This CDR3 region has 14 residues. V dropped 5 bases and J dropped 1 base, with 11 bases sitting between them. CDR3 residues: CASSLRGSNTEAFF. Written as DNA, the CDR3 is TGTGCCAGCAGCCTCCGGGGGTCGAACACTGAAGCTTTCTTT. The full variable domain, its missing parts supplied by reference TRBV7-9 and TRBJ1-1, is DTGVSQNPRHKITKRGQNVTFRCDPISEHNRLYWYRQTLGQGPEFLTYFQNEAQLEKSRLLSDRFSAERPKGSFSTLEIQRTEQGDSAMYLCASSLRGSNTEAFFGQGTRLTVV.

This clone was seen a few times. It is unclear where the CDR3 begins or ends on the DNA, so no DNA is shown, and the CDR3 is as TCRdb lists it. This chain connects TRBV27 to TRBJ1-4. The germline V gene encodes CDR1 MNHEY and CDR2 SMNVEV (reference sequence). Including both end residues, the CDR3 is 19 amino acids long. CDR3 loop: CASSFGQGLSGPTNEKLFF.

The rearrangement uses TRBV7-8 and TRBJ1-1; D is unresolved. The CDR3 is made up of 16 amino acids. With 1 base removed from V and 1 base from J, the gap between germline ends came to 13 bases. Germline CDR1 reads SGHVS; CDR2 reads FQNEAQ. Here the CDR3 reads CASSLVFFGENTEAFF. DNA of the CDR3: TGTGCCAGCAGCTTAGTTTTCTTTGGGGAGAACACTGAAGCTTTCTTT.

The sample holds many counts of this clone. The chain employs TRBV15 and TRBJ2-7, with 7 bases identical to TRBD1. CDR3 length: 13 residues. Germline CDR1 reads LNHNV; CDR2 reads YYDKDF (reference sequence). The V and J ends lost 4 bases and 2 bases, in that order; junction bases with no gene match: 2. CDR3 amino acids: CATSKGQTYEQYV. Written as DNA, the CDR3 is TGTGCCACCAGCAAGGGACAGACCTACGAGCAGTACGTC.

This chain joins TRBV9 and TRBJ2-7; 8 bases agree with TRBD2. V trimming: 0 bases; J trimming: 3 bases; junction bases outside the gene matches: 2. This CDR3 is built from 14 residues. Looked up from germline, CDR1 is SGDLS and CDR2 is YYNGEE. The CDR3 reads CASSVEAGGYEQYF. As DNA, the CDR3 is TGTGCCAGCAGCGTAGAGGCGGGGGGCTACGAGCAGTACTTC.

This rearrangement joins TRBV15 to TRBJ2-3; 12 bases are a match to TRBD1. The CDR3 covers 14 residues. The J segment lost 4 bases and the V segment lost 11 bases, leaving 7 bases of the junction unmatched. CDR1 and CDR2 from the germline V gene are LNHNV and YYDKDF (reference sequence). The DNA of the CDR3 is TGTGCCGTGGCCGGGACAGGGGGCGCAGATACGCAGTATTTT. Translated, it gives CAVAGTGGADTQYF.

V usage is TRBV7-2 and J usage is TRBJ2-1; no definite D call. The CDR3 has 12 amino acids. Deletions cut 6 bases from V and 8 bases from J, with 11 bases between. The germline CDR1 and CDR2 sequences are SGHTA and FQGNSA. The CDR3 here is CASSDRTYEQFF. CDR3 sequence (DNA): TGTGCCAGCAGTGACCGGACCTATGAGCAGTTCTTC.

The chain combines TRBV2 with TRBJ1-1; TRBD1 agrees at 7 bases. V trimming: 7 bases; J trimming: 4 bases; junction bases outside the gene matches: 3. The V gene's germline CDR1 is SNHLY and CDR2 FYNNEI. There are 12 residues in the CDR3. The CDR3 sequence is CASNRGSTEAFF. CDR3 bases: TGTGCCAGCAACAGGGGTAGCACTGAAGCTTTCTTT. The full variable domain, in which reference TRBV2 and TRBJ1-1 provide the parts outside the CDR3, is EPEVTQTPSHQVTQMGQEVILRCVPISNHLYFYWYRQILGQKVEFLVSFYNNEISEKSEIFDDQFSVERPDGSNFTLKIRSTKLEDSAMYFCASNRGSTEAFFGQGTRLTVV.